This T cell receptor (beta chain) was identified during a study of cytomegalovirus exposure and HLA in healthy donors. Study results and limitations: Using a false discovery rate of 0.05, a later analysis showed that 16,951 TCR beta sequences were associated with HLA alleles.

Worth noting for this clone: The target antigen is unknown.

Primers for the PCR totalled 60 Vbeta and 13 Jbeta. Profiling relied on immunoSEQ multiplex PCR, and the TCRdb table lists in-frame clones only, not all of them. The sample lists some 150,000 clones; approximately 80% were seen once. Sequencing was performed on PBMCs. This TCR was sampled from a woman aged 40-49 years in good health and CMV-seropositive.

DNA of the CDR3: TGTGCCATCAGTGCGTCCCCGAGAACTGAAGCTTTCTTT. Translation: CAISASPRTEAFF. The rearrangement joins TRBV10-3 to TRBJ1-1, with D unresolved. With 4 bases removed from V and 5 bases from J, the gap between germline ends came to 11 bases. CDR3 length equals 13 residues. The V gene's germline CDR1 is ENHRY and CDR2 SYGVKD.